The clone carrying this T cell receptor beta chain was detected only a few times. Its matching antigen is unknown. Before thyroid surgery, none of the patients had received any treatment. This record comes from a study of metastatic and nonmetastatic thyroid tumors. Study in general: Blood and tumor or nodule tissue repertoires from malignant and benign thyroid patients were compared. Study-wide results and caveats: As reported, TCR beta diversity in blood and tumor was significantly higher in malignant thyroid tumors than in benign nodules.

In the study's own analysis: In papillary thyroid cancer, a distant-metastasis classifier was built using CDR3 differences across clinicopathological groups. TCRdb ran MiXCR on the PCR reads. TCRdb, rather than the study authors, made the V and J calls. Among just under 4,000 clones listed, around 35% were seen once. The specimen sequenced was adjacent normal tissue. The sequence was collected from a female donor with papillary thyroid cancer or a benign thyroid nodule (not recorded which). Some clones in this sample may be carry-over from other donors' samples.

CDR3 bases: TGTGCCAGCAGTGACTCGACTAGCGGGAGCAATGAGCAGTTCTTC. It codes for CASSDSTSGSNEQFF. V is TRBV6-4 and J is TRBJ2-1, with TRBD2 matching over 12 bases. CDR1 is MRHNA, CDR2 SNTAGT, per germline. The CDR3 has 15 amino acids. With 0 bases clipped from V and 6 bases from J, the junction kept 0 bases outside the gene matches.